This TCR beta chain was found in a study of blood T cell repertoires in COVID-19. Profiling relied on immunoSEQ multiplex PCR, and the TCRdb table lists in-frame clones only, not all of them. Found here are about 310,000 clones, roughly nine tenths of them singletons; the top ten hold 5% to 5.5%. Per germline, CDR1 SQVTM and CDR2 ANQGSEA. The CDR3 contains 13 residues. The ends were cut back, 4 bases at V and 1 base at J, with 9 bases in the middle. Specimen: PBMCs or T cells enriched from blood (not recorded which). This clonotype was obtained from a man between 60 and 75 years old who had recovered from COVID-19. The rearrangement links TRBV29-1 to TRBJ2-3, with D perhaps TRBD1 (6 bases). CDR3 region: CSVGQVGTDTQYF. CDR3 nucleotide sequence: TGCAGCGTTGGACAGGTCGGCACAGATACGCAGTATTTT.